This is a list of T cell receptor beta chains from one sample in a study of blood T cell repertoires in COVID-19. TCRdb's table, derived via immunoSEQ multiplex PCR, lists solely in-frame clones and lacks some. The sample yields around 200,000 clones, around 89% seen once. Sequencing was performed on PBMCs or T cells enriched from blood (not recorded which). The receptors shown here come from a woman aged 25 to 39 who had recovered from COVID-19. Both conserved end residues are part of each CDR3. A D gene is named only where the DNA matches it firmly. Size is stated for part of the rows, as once, few or many counts, or as a class when the clone is expanded.

D gene: TRBD2; J gene: TRBJ2-7; clone size: NA; V gene: TRBV9; CDR3 protein: CASSASGTSAVPYEQYF; CDR3 DNA: TGTGCCAGCAGCGCCTCCGGGACTAGCGCCGTACCCTACGAGCAGTACTTC
D gene: TRBD2; J gene: TRBJ2-3; clone size: NA; V gene: TRBV19; CDR3 protein: CASADSGGETDTQYF; CDR3 DNA: TGTGCCAGTGCCGATAGCGGGGGGGAAACAGATACGCAGTATTTT
D gene: NA; J gene: TRBJ2-3; clone size: NA; V gene: TRBV19; CDR3 protein: CAVRGSTDTQYF; CDR3 DNA: TGTGCCGTTCGGGGGAGCACAGATACGCAGTATTTT
D gene: TRBD1; J gene: TRBJ1-1; clone size: once; V gene: TRBV7-9; CDR3 protein: CASSYDRGFVNTEAFF; CDR3 DNA: TGTGCCAGCAGCTACGACAGGGGGTTTGTGAACACTGAAGCTTTCTTT
D gene: TRBD2; J gene: TRBJ2-2; clone size: NA; V gene: TRBV2; CDR3 protein: CASRDQGLQTGELFF; CDR3 DNA: TGTGCCAGCAGAGACCAGGGACTACAAACCGGGGAGCTGTTTTTT
D gene: TRBD1; J gene: TRBJ2-3; clone size: NA; V gene: TRBV23-1; CDR3 protein: CASIPGTACTDTQYF; CDR3 DNA: TGCGCCAGCATCCCTGGGACAGCGTGCACAGATACGCAGTATTTT
D gene: NA; J gene: TRBJ2-1; clone size: NA; V gene: TRBV6-2/TRBV6-3; CDR3 protein: CASSPRQVYNEQFF; CDR3 DNA: TGTGCCAGCAGTCCCAGACAGGTCTACAATGAGCAGTTCTTC
D gene: NA; J gene: TRBJ1-5; clone size: few; V gene: TRBV5-1; CDR3 protein: CASSLSGGDNQPQHF; CDR3 DNA: TGCGCCAGCAGCTTGTCCGGGGGTGACAATCAGCCCCAGCATTTT
D gene: NA; J gene: TRBJ1-2; clone size: NA; V gene: TRBV19; CDR3 protein: CASSMGENGYTF; CDR3 DNA: TGTGCCAGTAGTATGGGAGAGAATGGCTACACCTTC
D gene: TRBD1; J gene: TRBJ2-7; clone size: NA; V gene: TRBV5-8; CDR3 protein: CASSYGTGVGYEQYF; CDR3 DNA: TGTGCCAGCAGCTACGGGACAGGGGTGGGGTACGAGCAGTACTTC
D gene: TRBD1; J gene: TRBJ1-1; clone size: NA; V gene: TRBV4-1; CDR3 protein: CASSQLGGAGTEAFF; CDR3 DNA: TGCGCCAGCAGCCAGTTAGGGGGCGCGGGCACTGAAGCTTTCTTT
D gene: TRBD2; J gene: TRBJ2-1; clone size: NA; V gene: TRBV4-3; CDR3 protein: CASSQDPVSSGGDNEQFF; CDR3 DNA: TGCGCCAGCAGCCAAGATCCCGTTTCGAGCGGGGGGGACAATGAGCAGTTCTTC
D gene: TRBD1; J gene: TRBJ1-2; clone size: few; V gene: TRBV27; CDR3 protein: CASSIRQGYYGYTF; CDR3 DNA: TGTGCCAGCAGTATACGACAGGGTTACTATGGCTACACCTTC
D gene: NA; J gene: TRBJ1-5; clone size: NA; V gene: TRBV7-3; CDR3 protein: CASSLYNQPQHF; CDR3 DNA: TGTGCCAGCAGCTTGTACAATCAGCCCCAGCATTTT
D gene: NA; J gene: TRBJ1-4; clone size: once; V gene: TRBV5-6; CDR3 protein: CASSFQGYEKLFF; CDR3 DNA: TGTGCCAGCAGCTTTCAGGGTTATGAAAAACTGTTTTTT
D gene: TRBD1; J gene: TRBJ1-5; clone size: few; V gene: TRBV5-4; CDR3 protein: CASSLGTGEGQPQHF; CDR3 DNA: TGTGCCAGCAGCTTAGGGACAGGGGAGGGTCAGCCCCAGCATTTT
D gene: NA; J gene: TRBJ1-1; clone size: NA; V gene: TRBV11-3; CDR3 protein: CASSADSYNTEAFF; CDR3 DNA: TGTGCCAGCAGCGCGGACAGTTACAACACTGAAGCTTTCTTT
D gene: TRBD1; J gene: TRBJ1-2; clone size: NA; V gene: TRBV10-3; CDR3 protein: CAISESRDRGYGYTF; CDR3 DNA: TGTGCCATCAGTGAGTCCCGGGACAGGGGGTATGGCTACACCTTC
D gene: NA; J gene: TRBJ1-5; clone size: NA; V gene: TRBV21-1; CDR3 protein: CASSKVVNGSNQPQHF; CDR3 DNA: TGTGCCAGCAGCAAAGTAGTGAATGGTAGCAATCAGCCCCAGCATTTT
D gene: TRBD1; J gene: TRBJ2-1; clone size: NA; V gene: TRBV7-6; CDR3 protein: CASSLGQATYNEQFF; CDR3 DNA: TGTGCCAGCAGCTTGGGACAGGCCACCTACAATGAGCAGTTCTTC
D gene: TRBD1; J gene: TRBJ2-7; clone size: few; V gene: TRBV7-9; CDR3 protein: CASSSGTGLYEQYF; CDR3 DNA: TGTGCCAGCAGCTCTGGGACAGGGCTATACGAGCAGTACTTC
D gene: NA; J gene: TRBJ1-1; clone size: once; V gene: TRBV3-1/TRBV3-2; CDR3 protein: CASSQLRETEAFF; CDR3 DNA: TGTGCCAGCAGCCAACTCCGGGAGACTGAAGCTTTCTTT
D gene: NA; J gene: TRBJ2-2; clone size: NA; V gene: TRBV3-1/TRBV3-2; CDR3 protein: CASSQDLGGTGELFF; CDR3 DNA: TGTGCCAGCAGCCAAGATCTGGGGGGCACCGGGGAGCTGTTTTTT
D gene: TRBD2; J gene: TRBJ2-1; clone size: NA; V gene: TRBV11-3; CDR3 protein: CASSSLASGGNEQFF; CDR3 DNA: TGTGCCAGCAGCTCTCTGGCTAGCGGTGGCAATGAGCAGTTCTTC
D gene: TRBD1; J gene: TRBJ2-1; clone size: once; V gene: TRBV5-1; CDR3 protein: CASRAETGADEQFF; CDR3 DNA: TGCGCCAGCAGAGCTGAGACAGGGGCCGATGAGCAGTTCTTC
D gene: TRBD2; J gene: TRBJ2-3; clone size: once; V gene: TRBV19; CDR3 protein: CASKLAGGAYTQYF; CDR3 DNA: TGTGCCAGCAAATTAGCGGGGGGGGCCTATACGCAGTATTTT
D gene: TRBD1; J gene: TRBJ1-2; clone size: NA; V gene: TRBV5-6; CDR3 protein: CASSLDRGYYGYTF; CDR3 DNA: TGTGCCAGCAGCTTGGACAGGGGGTACTATGGCTACACCTTC
D gene: NA; J gene: TRBJ1-2; clone size: NA; V gene: TRBV5-1; CDR3 protein: CASSEDSGNYGYTF; CDR3 DNA: TGCGCCAGCAGCGAGGACAGTGGTAACTATGGCTACACCTTC
D gene: NA; J gene: TRBJ1-1; clone size: NA; V gene: TRBV28; CDR3 protein: CASMGRGQNTEAFF; CDR3 DNA: TGTGCCAGCATGGGCCGGGGACAGAACACTGAAGCTTTCTTT
D gene: NA; J gene: TRBJ1-1; clone size: NA; V gene: TRBV15; CDR3 protein: CATSETHGLREAFF; CDR3 DNA: TGTGCCACCAGCGAGACTCACGGTCTTAGGGAAGCTTTCTTT
D gene: TRBD2; J gene: TRBJ2-1; clone size: many; V gene: TRBV5-4; CDR3 protein: CASSLTGGNEQFF; CDR3 DNA: TGTGCCAGCAGCTTAACGGGGGGAAATGAGCAGTTCTTC
D gene: NA; J gene: TRBJ1-5; clone size: NA; V gene: TRBV29-1; CDR3 protein: CSAKQGNQPQHF; CDR3 DNA: TGCAGCGCTAAGCAAGGCAATCAGCCCCAGCATTTT
D gene: NA; J gene: TRBJ2-7; clone size: NA; V gene: TRBV5-1; CDR3 protein: CASSSRLDYYEQYF; CDR3 DNA: TGCGCCAGCAGCTCGAGACTAGACTACTACGAGCAGTACTTC
D gene: TRBD1; J gene: TRBJ2-7; clone size: NA; V gene: TRBV29-1; CDR3 protein: CSVLGQGGGEQYF; CDR3 DNA: TGCAGCGTTTTGGGACAGGGAGGCGGCGAGCAGTACTTC
D gene: TRBD1; J gene: TRBJ1-2; clone size: NA; V gene: TRBV10-1; CDR3 protein: CASSPVRQGNNYGYTF; CDR3 DNA: TGCGCCAGCAGTCCTGTTAGACAGGGGAACAACTATGGCTACACCTTC
D gene: TRBD1; J gene: TRBJ2-7; clone size: NA; V gene: TRBV7-2; CDR3 protein: CASSPQDRETYEQYF; CDR3 DNA: TGTGCCAGCAGCCCTCAGGACAGGGAAACCTACGAGCAGTACTTC
D gene: TRBD1; J gene: TRBJ1-1; clone size: NA; V gene: TRBV7-9; CDR3 protein: CASSLTGDTEAFF; CDR3 DNA: TGTGCCAGCAGCTTGACAGGGGACACTGAAGCTTTCTTT
D gene: NA; J gene: TRBJ1-3; clone size: NA; V gene: TRBV7-8; CDR3 protein: CASSFPWGPGNTIYF; CDR3 DNA: TGTGCCAGCAGCTTCCCTTGGGGGCCTGGAAACACCATATATTTT
D gene: NA; J gene: TRBJ2-4; clone size: NA; V gene: TRBV5-1; CDR3 protein: CASSLEGSHQYF; CDR3 DNA: TGCGCCAGCAGCTTGGAGGGGTCTCACCAGTACTTC
D gene: TRBD2; J gene: TRBJ2-1; clone size: NA; V gene: TRBV4-3; CDR3 protein: CASSQAGGGYNEQFF; CDR3 DNA: TGCGCCAGCAGCCAGGCGGGGGGGGGTTACAATGAGCAGTTCTTC
D gene: NA; J gene: TRBJ1-1; clone size: NA; V gene: TRBV6-5; CDR3 protein: CASSYSTGPNTEAFF; CDR3 DNA: TGTGCCAGCAGTTACTCAACAGGCCCGAACACTGAAGCTTTCTTT
D gene: NA; J gene: TRBJ1-1; clone size: few; V gene: TRBV12-5; CDR3 protein: CASGLGGTEAFF; CDR3 DNA: TGTGCTAGTGGCCTGGGGGGCACTGAAGCTTTCTTT
D gene: TRBD2; J gene: TRBJ2-7; clone size: NA; V gene: TRBV10-3; CDR3 protein: CATATGTSGGANEQYF; CDR3 DNA: TGTGCCACAGCGACCGGGACTAGCGGGGGGGCCAACGAGCAGTACTTC
D gene: TRBD1; J gene: TRBJ2-7; clone size: NA; V gene: TRBV15; CDR3 protein: CATSKGQGAPKEQYF; CDR3 DNA: TGTGCCACCAGCAAAGGACAGGGAGCCCCTAAAGAGCAGTACTTC
D gene: TRBD1; J gene: TRBJ1-5; clone size: NA; V gene: TRBV7-8; CDR3 protein: CASSLLRGTDQPQHF; CDR3 DNA: TGTGCCAGCAGCTTACTCAGGGGGACTGATCAGCCCCAGCATTTT
D gene: TRBD2; J gene: TRBJ2-7; clone size: NA; V gene: TRBV13; CDR3 protein: CARSPHAGGRGGYEQYF; CDR3 DNA: TGTGCCCGCAGCCCCCACGCGGGGGGGCGGGGGGGCTACGAGCAGTACTTC
D gene: NA; J gene: TRBJ1-3; clone size: few; V gene: TRBV3-1/TRBV3-2; CDR3 protein: CASSQLSGPGNTIYF; CDR3 DNA: TGTGCCAGCAGCCAACTGTCTGGGCCGGGAAACACCATATATTTT
D gene: NA; J gene: TRBJ2-1; clone size: NA; V gene: TRBV4-1; CDR3 protein: CASSQDSRGHNEQFF; CDR3 DNA: TGCGCCAGCAGCCAAGATTCTCGAGGGCACAATGAGCAGTTCTTC
D gene: NA; J gene: TRBJ1-1; clone size: NA; V gene: TRBV6-2/TRBV6-3; CDR3 protein: CASSQGTPEAFF; CDR3 DNA: TGTGCCAGCAGCCAAGGGACACCTGAAGCTTTCTTT
D gene: NA; J gene: TRBJ1-1; clone size: NA; V gene: TRBV7-9; CDR3 protein: CASSSEDRNTEAFF; CDR3 DNA: TGTGCCAGCAGCTCCGAAGACAGGAACACTGAAGCTTTCTTT
D gene: TRBD1; J gene: TRBJ2-5; clone size: NA; V gene: TRBV19; CDR3 protein: CASPHLSTGKETQYF; CDR3 DNA: TGTGCCAGTCCCCACCTCTCGACAGGGAAAGAGACCCAGTACTTC
D gene: NA; J gene: TRBJ2-5; clone size: few; V gene: TRBV5-1; CDR3 protein: CASTDSQETQYF; CDR3 DNA: TGCGCCAGCACCGACAGCCAAGAGACCCAGTACTTC